One and the same sample provided the 27 T cell receptor beta chains below, sequenced in a study of blood T cell repertoires in COVID-19. Profiled with immunoSEQ multiplex PCR; TCRdb holds only in-frame clones, not every one. The profile shows 120,000 to 150,000 clones, 79% of them singletons. Sequences were obtained from peripheral blood. The receptors derive from a man over 45 with active or convalescent COVID-19.

The chain recombines TRBV14 with TRBJ1-4, with 8 bases lining up with TRBD1. CDR1 is SGHDN and CDR2 is FVKESK in the germline V gene. The CDR3 runs 12 residues. V gave up 5 bases and J gave up 13 bases; unmatched junction bases: 6. This CDR3 reads CASSFDRGSLFF. CDR3 DNA sequence: TGTGCCAGCAGCTTCGACAGGGGATCACTGTTTTTT. The full variable domain, completed using reference TRBV14 and TRBJ1-4, is EAGVTQFPSHSVIEKGQTVTLRCDPISGHDNLYWYRRVMGKEIKFLLHFVKESKQDESGMPNNRFLAERTGGTYSTLKVQPAELEDSGVYFCASSFDRGSLFFGSGTQLSVL.

J is TRBJ1-2 and V is TRBV19; D gene ambiguous. V dropped 8 bases and J dropped 5 bases, with 18 bases sitting between them. Germline values: CDR1 LNHDA, CDR2 SQIVND (reference sequence). There are 14 residues in the CDR3. The CDR3 coding sequence is TGTGCCAGTTCCAAAGAGGGCCAATATTATGGCTACACCTTC. Translated, it gives CASSKEGQYYGYTF.

The chain has TRBV28 and TRBJ2-1; 12 positions agree with TRBD2. This CDR3 contains 16 residues. Losses at the gene ends were 4 bases for V and 5 bases for J; bases not matched to a gene: 6. Germline V gene sequence: CDR1 MDHEN, CDR2 SYDVKM. The CDR3 loop reads CASSSPSGRADNEQFF. The DNA of the CDR3 is TGTGCCAGCAGTTCCCCTAGCGGGAGGGCGGACAATGAGCAGTTCTTC. The variable domain in full, completed from reference TRBV28 and TRBJ2-1, reads DVKVTQSSRYLVKRTGEKVFLECVQDMDHENMFWYRQDPGLGLRLIYFSYDVKMKEKGDIPEGYSVSREKKERFSLILESASTNQTSMYLCASSSPSGRADNEQFFGPGTRLTVL.

The chain recombines TRBV11-3 with TRBJ2-1; tentative D call: TRBD2 (6 bases). The CDR3 totals 13 residues. V lost 0 bases, J lost 8 bases, and 8 bases lay in between. From germline, CDR1 is SGHNT and CDR2 YENEEA. CDR3 in amino acids: CASSLERRDEQFF. In nucleotides, the CDR3 is TGTGCCAGCAGCTTAGAAAGGAGGGATGAGCAGTTCTTC.

The rearrangement links TRBV5-5 to TRBJ2-3, with no clear D. CDR1 SGHKS and CDR2 YYEKEE come from the germline V gene (reference sequence). Trimming shortened V by 2 bases and J by 0 bases, and 22 bases separated the two germline ends. The CDR3 sequence is 19 residues long. CDR3 sequence reads: CASSFGQARSSWSTDTQYF. The CDR3, as DNA: TGTGCCAGCAGCTTTGGCCAAGCGAGGAGCTCGTGGAGCACAGATACGCAGTATTTT.

The rearrangement uses TRBV3-1 (or the pseudogene TRBV3-2) and TRBJ2-2; 9 bases fit TRBD1. The CDR3 is made up of 16 amino acids. Germline CDR1 is LGHDT and CDR2 is YNNKEL (reference sequence). With 1 base clipped from V and 2 bases from J, the junction kept 2 bases outside the gene matches. The CDR3 DNA is TGTGCCAGCAGCCAAGGGACAGGGGTAAACACCGGGGAGCTGTTTTTT. Translated: CASSQGTGVNTGELFF.

CDR3 nucleotide sequence: TGTGCCAGCAGTTTCCCCGAGGACAGGGTTTTGGCTGGGGAGGGGAGGGATACGCAGTATTTT. Protein product: CASSFPEDRVLAGEGRDTQYF. The chain couples TRBV28 to TRBJ2-3, with D possibly matching TRBD1 (8 bases). This CDR3 has 21 amino acids. Germline CDR1 and CDR2: MDHEN and SYDVKM. Between the trimmed V and J ends, which lost 3 bases and 6 bases, there was a span of 34 bases.

DNA for the CDR3: TGTGCCAGCAGCTTAGCATTCCAGCAGGCCTATGGCTACACCTTC. Translating gives CASSLAFQQAYGYTF. This sequence joins TRBV7-2 and TRBJ1-2, with D hard to call. In germline, CDR1 is SGHTA, CDR2 FQGNSA. V was shortened by 0 bases and J by 4 bases, with 12 bases between the two germline ends. The length of the CDR3 is 15 residues.

This clone showed up just a few times. This sequence joins TRBV28 and TRBJ1-1, with D possibly matching TRBD1 (5 bases). This CDR3 contains 14 residues. CDR1 is MDHEN and CDR2 is SYDVKM in the germline V gene. V dropped 5 bases and J dropped 5 bases, with 15 bases sitting between them. The CDR3 DNA reads as TGTGCCAGCAGTCCCGGACATCAGGCAACTGAAGCTTTCTTT. Its translation: CASSPGHQATEAFF.

The sample holds a few counts of this clone. This sequence joins TRBV6-6 and TRBJ2-7, with TRBD2 matching over 9 bases. With 6 bases clipped from V and 5 bases from J, the junction kept 8 bases outside the gene matches. Germline V CDR1 and CDR2: MNHNY, SVGAGI (reference sequence). This CDR3 is built from 14 residues. For the CDR3, the DNA is TGTGCCAGCAGCCGCGGGGGGGCGAGCCACGAGCAGTACTTC. Its translation: CASSRGGASHEQYF.

The sample holds a few counts of this clone. This chain joins TRBV7-9 and TRBJ2-7, with 9 positions matching TRBD2. CDR1 is SEHNR and CDR2 is FQNEAQ in the germline V gene (reference sequence). CDR3 length equals 14 residues. V shed 6 bases and J 5 bases; nucleotides not matched to a gene: 8. CDR3 in DNA: TGTGCCAGCAGGAGGAATAGCGGGGGAGACGAGCAGTACTTC. It specifies CASRRNSGGDEQYF.

The rearrangement links TRBV5-1 to TRBJ1-2, with D possibly matching TRBD1 (5 bases). V lost 4 bases and J 8 bases, leaving 36 bases between the germline ends. Germline CDR1 and CDR2: SGHRS and YFSETQ. The CDR3 covers 20 residues. The CDR3 coding sequence is TGCGCCAGCAGCCCGAGGCGTTCATCAGGGAGGGAGGGATCATCTAGAGGCTACACCTTC. Translation: CASSPRRSSGREGSSRGYTF.

A single count supports this clone. This sequence joins TRBV7-3 and TRBJ1-1; TRBD1 matches 7 bases. CDR1 and CDR2 from the germline V gene are SGHTA and FQGTGA. The CDR3 length is 14 residues. Trimming at V came to 2 bases and at J to 1 base, leaving 1 base not matched to a gene. CDR3 in DNA: TGTGCCAGCAGCTTATCAGGGGGGAACACTGAAGCTTTCTTT. As protein: CASSLSGGNTEAFF.

This clone appeared a few times. The rearrangement joins TRBV6-6 to TRBJ2-1, with 12 positions matching TRBD2. The CDR3 length is 17 residues. With V trimmed by 5 bases and J by 4 bases, 9 bases remained unmatched. CDR1 MNHNY and CDR2 SVGAGI come from the germline V gene (reference sequence). CDR3 protein: CASSPGLAGPPYNEQFF. CDR3 DNA: TGTGCCAGCAGTCCTGGACTAGCGGGACCCCCTTACAATGAGCAGTTCTTC.

In DNA form, the CDR3 reads TGTGCCAGCAGCTACCGGGACAGGGTCACAGATACGCAGTATTTT. It yields the protein CASSYRDRVTDTQYF. J is TRBJ2-3 and V is TRBV5-6; 9 positions match TRBD1. The trim removed 3 bases at V and 2 bases at J, leaving 4 bases unmatched. CDR1 is SGHDT and CDR2 is YYEEEE in the germline V gene. The CDR3 has 15 residues.

The V gene is TRBV21-1, the J gene TRBJ2-7; TRBD2 is the table's D call, not checked against the DNA. TRBV21-1 is a pseudogene segment. CDR3 length equals 14 residues. The CDR3 loop is CASGGEQDSYEQYF. As DNA, the CDR3 is TGTGCCAGCGGAGGGGAACAGGACTCCTACGAGCAGTACTTC.

The V call is TRBV28, the J call TRBJ2-1, with 10 bases matching TRBD2. CDR3 length equals 13 residues. The V gene end was trimmed by 6 bases and the J gene end by 10 bases; junction bases not matched to a gene: 6. Germline V gene data show CDR1 as MDHEN and CDR2 as SYDVKM. CDR3 residues: CASRRTSGGEQFF. The CDR3 DNA is TGTGCCAGCAGGCGGACTAGCGGCGGGGAGCAGTTCTTC. Supplemented by reference TRBV28 and TRBJ2-1, the full variable domain reads DVKVTQSSRYLVKRTGEKVFLECVQDMDHENMFWYRQDPGLGLRLIYFSYDVKMKEKGDIPEGYSVSREKKERFSLILESASTNQTSMYLCASRRTSGGEQFFGPGTRLTVL.

V usage is TRBV15 and J usage is TRBJ1-2, with a possible D match to TRBD1 (6 bases). Germline CDR1 is LNHNV and CDR2 is YYDKDF (reference sequence). Trimming shortened V by 3 bases and J by 2 bases, and 7 bases separated the two germline ends. This CDR3 region has 13 residues. CDR3 DNA sequence: TGTGCCACCAGCAGTCAGGGGAACTATGGCTACACCTTC. This sequence encodes CATSSQGNYGYTF.

The chain has TRBV7-6 and TRBJ2-7, with TRBD1 matching 7 bases. V lost 4 bases, J lost 5 bases, and 5 bases stayed unmatched. The CDR3 covers 13 residues. CDR1 is SGHVS, CDR2 FNYEAQ, per germline. The CDR3 loop is CASSSPTGNEQYF. The DNA of the CDR3 is TGTGCCAGCAGCTCCCCGACAGGGAACGAGCAGTACTTC.

This clone was recorded a few times. V usage is TRBV5-4 and J usage is TRBJ2-5, with 11 bases fitting TRBD1. The CDR3 length is 16 residues. Per germline, CDR1 SGHNT and CDR2 YYREEE (reference sequence). V lost 6 bases, J lost 3 bases, and 10 bases stayed unmatched. The CDR3, as DNA: TGTGCCAGCAACCAAAGGGACAGGGGGATCAAAGAGACCCAGTACTTC. It yields the protein CASNQRDRGIKETQYF. The full variable domain, completed using reference TRBV5-4 and TRBJ2-5, is ETGVTQSPTHLIKTRGQQVTLRCSSQSGHNTVSWYQQALGQGPQFIFQYYREEENGRGNFPPRFSGLQFPNYSSELNVNALELDDSALYLCASNQRDRGIKETQYFGPGTRLLVL.

The chain carries TRBV5-1 and TRBJ2-6; no clear D gene. The germline gives CDR1 SGHRS, CDR2 YFSETQ. Trimming stripped 1 base from V and 0 bases from J, with 5 bases between. This CDR3 has 15 amino acids. The CDR3 nucleotides are TGCGCCAGCAGCTTGTCAGGCTCTGGGGCCAACGTCCTGACTTTC. It codes for CASSLSGSGANVLTF. The full variable domain, rest sourced from reference TRBV5-1 and TRBJ2-6, is KAGVTQTPRYLIKTRGQQVTLSCSPISGHRSVSWYQQTPGQGLQFLFEYFSETQRNKGNFPGRFSGRQFSNSRSEMNVSTLELGDSALYLCASSLSGSGANVLTFGAGSRLTVL.

The chain recombines TRBV9 with TRBJ1-2, with 9 bases lining up with TRBD1. Trimming took 2 bases from V and 9 from J; bases not matched to a gene: 11. Germline assignment: CDR1 SGDLS and CDR2 YYNGEE. The CDR3 covers 15 residues. CDR3 DNA: TGTGCCAGCAGCGTCGGACAGGGGAGAATATGGAGCTACACCTTC. Translated: CASSVGQGRIWSYTF.

The chain combines TRBV7-3 with TRBJ2-7; 9 positions agree with TRBD1. The CDR3 runs to 14 residues. CDR1 is SGHTA, CDR2 FQGTGA, per germline. Trimming removed 1 base from V and 6 bases from J; junction bases left unmatched: 4. The DNA for the CDR3 is TGTGCCAGCAGCTTAATGGGACAGGGATCCGAGCAGTACTTC. The encoded protein is CASSLMGQGSEQYF.

This sequence joins TRBV5-8 and TRBJ2-7; 7 nucleotides match TRBD1. The germline V gene encodes CDR1 SGHTS and CDR2 YDEGEE. J was trimmed by 7 bases and V by 0 bases; bases with no gene match: 10. The CDR3 totals 15 residues. The DNA for the CDR3 is TGTGCCAGCAGCTTGGACAGGGGCGCCCCAAGGGAGCAGTACTTC. Translation gives CASSLDRGAPREQYF. The variable domain in full, completed from reference TRBV5-8 and TRBJ2-7, reads EAGVTQSPTHLIKTRGQQATLRCSPISGHTSVYWYQQALGLGLQFLLWYDEGEERNRGNFPPRFSGRQFPNYSSELNVNALELEDSALYLCASSLDRGAPREQYFGPGTRLTVT.

The chain carries TRBV13 and TRBJ2-2, with 10 bases lining up with TRBD2. The germline V gene encodes CDR1 PRHDT and CDR2 FYEKMQ (reference sequence). This CDR3 is built from 18 residues. V lost 6 bases to trimming and J lost 4 bases; unmatched junction nucleotides: 14. The CDR3 bases are TGTGCCAGCAGGTCACTGGGACTAGCGTCTCGGGGCACCGGGGAGCTGTTTTTT. Its protein is CASRSLGLASRGTGELFF. The variable domain in full, with the rest retrieved from reference TRBV13 and TRBJ2-2, is AAGVIQSPRHLIKEKRETATLKCYPIPRHDTVYWYQQGPGQDPQFLISFYEKMQSDKGSIPDRFSAQQFSDYHSELNMSSLELGDSALYFCASRSLGLASRGTGELFFGEGSRLTVL.

The chain links TRBV4-1 to TRBJ1-5; D is perhaps TRBD1 (6 bases). Trimming shortened V by 4 bases and J by 4 bases, and 17 bases separated the two germline ends. The CDR3 extends over 16 amino acids. Germline V gene sequence: CDR1 MGHRA, CDR2 YSYEKL. CDR3 sequence (DNA): TGCGCCAGCAGCCCCCAGCTTCCTACAGGGAATCAGCCCCAGCATTTT. This codes for CASSPQLPTGNQPQHF.

J is TRBJ2-5 and V is TRBV10-3; D perhaps matches TRBD2 (5 bases). Per the germline V gene, CDR1 is ENHRY and CDR2 is SYGVKD. This CDR3 has 13 amino acids. Deletions cut 5 bases from V and 2 bases from J, with 9 bases between. The CDR3, as DNA: TGTGCCATCAGTCTCGCGGGTCAAGAGACCCAGTACTTC. Protein: CAISLAGQETQYF.